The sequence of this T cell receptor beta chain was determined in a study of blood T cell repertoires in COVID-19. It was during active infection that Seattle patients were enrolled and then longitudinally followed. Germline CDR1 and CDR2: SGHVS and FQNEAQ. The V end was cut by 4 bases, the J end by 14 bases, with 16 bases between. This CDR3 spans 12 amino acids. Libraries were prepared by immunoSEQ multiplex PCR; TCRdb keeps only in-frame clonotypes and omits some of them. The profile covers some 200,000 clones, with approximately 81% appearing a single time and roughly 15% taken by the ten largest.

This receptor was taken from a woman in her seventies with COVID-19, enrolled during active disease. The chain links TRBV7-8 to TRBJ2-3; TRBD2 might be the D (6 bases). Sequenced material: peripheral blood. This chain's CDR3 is CASSYGGFVLYF. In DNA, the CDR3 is TGTGCCAGCAGCTATGGGGGGTTCGTTCTGTATTTT. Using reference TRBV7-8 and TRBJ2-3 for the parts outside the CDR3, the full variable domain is GAGVSQSPRYKVAKRGQDVALRCDPISGHVSLFWYQQALGQGPEFLTYFQNEAQLDKSGLPSDRFFAERPEGSVSTLKIQRTQQEDSAVYLCASSYGGFVLYFGPGTRLTVL.